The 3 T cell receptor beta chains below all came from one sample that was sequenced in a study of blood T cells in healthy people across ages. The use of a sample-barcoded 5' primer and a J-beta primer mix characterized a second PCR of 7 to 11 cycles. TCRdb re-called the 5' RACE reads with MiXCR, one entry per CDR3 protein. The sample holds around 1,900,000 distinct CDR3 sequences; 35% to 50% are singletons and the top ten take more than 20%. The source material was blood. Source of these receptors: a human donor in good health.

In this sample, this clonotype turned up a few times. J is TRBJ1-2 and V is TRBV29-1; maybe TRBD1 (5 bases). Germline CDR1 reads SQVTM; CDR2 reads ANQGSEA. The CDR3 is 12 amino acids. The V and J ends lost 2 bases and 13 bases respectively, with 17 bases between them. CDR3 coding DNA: TGCAGCGTTGAACAGGGCATGGGATCAGGCACCTTC. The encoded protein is CSVEQGMGSGTF.

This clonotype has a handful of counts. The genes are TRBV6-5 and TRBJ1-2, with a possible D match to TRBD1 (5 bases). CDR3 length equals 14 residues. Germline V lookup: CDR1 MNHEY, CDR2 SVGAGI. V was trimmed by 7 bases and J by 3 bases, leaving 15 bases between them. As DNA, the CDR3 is TGTGCCAGCACCCCAGGGCCTTCGCACTATGGCTACACCTTC. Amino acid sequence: CASTPGPSHYGYTF.

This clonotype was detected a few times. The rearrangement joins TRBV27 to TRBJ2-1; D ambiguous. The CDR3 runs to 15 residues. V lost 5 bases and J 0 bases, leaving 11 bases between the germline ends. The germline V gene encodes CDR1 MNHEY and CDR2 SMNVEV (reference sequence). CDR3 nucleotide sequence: TGTGCCAGCAGTATCGAGGCGAGCTCCTACAATGAGCAGTTCTTC. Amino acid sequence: CASSIEASSYNEQFF.